This T cell receptor beta chain is drawn from a study of control samples from healthy donors and cancer patients. V dropped 0 bases and J dropped 1 base, with 6 bases sitting between them. The CDR3 covers 14 residues. CDR1 and CDR2 (germline): MGHRA, YSYEKL. The protocol was immunoSEQ multiplex PCR, while the TCRdb copy is restricted to in-frame clones and leaves out a portion. This table holds some 80,000 clones, roughly nine tenths found once. This TCR came from a man in his fifties or sixties in good health. The sequenced sample was blood. V is TRBV4-1 and J is TRBJ2-5; possible D gene TRBD2, 6 bases. CDR3 loop: CASSQEGLQETQYF. The CDR3 region has the DNA TGCGCCAGCAGCCAAGAGGGACTCCAAGAGACCCAGTACTTC.